This is a list of T cell receptor beta chains from one sample in a study of cytomegalovirus exposure and HLA in healthy donors. Only in-frame clones appear in the TCRdb table, and some are missing; sequencing was by immunoSEQ multiplex PCR. The sample includes around 110,000 clones, about 86% of them seen just once. What was sequenced was PBMCs. The receptors originated from a woman between 25 and 40 years old in good health and CMV-seronegative. CDR3s include the opening cysteine and the closing phenylalanine or tryptophan. D genes are given only for firm matches. The size field is filled for only some rows; it gives once, few, many or a size class.

-	TRBD2	TRBJ2-7	TRBV5-1	TGCGCCAGCAGCTTGGGTCTAGCGGGAGAGGAAGAGCAGTACTTC	CASSLGLAGEEEQYF
-	-	TRBJ1-2	TRBV2	TGTGCCAGCAGTGATATATCAGGGATTAACTATGGCTACACCTTC	CASSDISGINYGYTF
-	-	TRBJ1-2	TRBV28	TGTGCCAGTGAAAGTCCACACCACTATGGCTACACCTTC	CASESPHHYGYTF
-	TRBD1	TRBJ2-1	TRBV5-1	TGCGCCAGCGGTGAAACAGGGGGCTCCTACAATGAGCAGTTCTTC	CASGETGGSYNEQFF
-	TRBD1	TRBJ2-5	TRBV5-1	TGCGCCAGCACTTCGACAGGGGGCGTTAGAGAGACCCAGTACTTC	CASTSTGGVRETQYF
-	-	TRBJ2-7	TRBV7-9	TGTGCCAGCAGCACAAACACACAGCAGGGTGGGCAGTACTTC	CASSTNTQQGGQYF
-	-	TRBJ2-7	TRBV14	TGTGCCAGCAGCAAGACCGGGGGTTTCTCCTACGAGCAGTACTTC	CASSKTGGFSYEQYF
once	TRBD2	TRBJ2-5	TRBV4-1	TGCGCCAGCAGCCAAGAGACTAGCCAAAGAGGGGAGACCCAGTACTTC	CASSQETSQRGETQYF
-	TRBD1	TRBJ2-7	TRBV27	TGTGCCAGCAGTTTCAGAAAAGGGGGCACCGAGCAGTACTTC	CASSFRKGGTEQYF
-	-	TRBJ2-2	TRBV19	TGTGCCAGTAGTATCTTAGCCGGGGAGCTGTTTTTT	CASSILAGELFF
-	-	TRBJ1-5	TRBV30	TGTGCCTGGGGACAGTACAATCAGCCCCAGCATTTT	CAWGQYNQPQHF
-	-	TRBJ1-3	TRBV5-1	TGCGCCAGCAGCTTGGCGGGGGATTCTGGAAACACCATATATTTT	CASSLAGDSGNTIYF
-	-	TRBJ2-1	TRBV7-3	TGTGCCAGCAGCTTTAGTGCGGGGGCGGAGGATGAGCAGTTCTTC	CASSFSAGAEDEQFF
few	TRBD1	TRBJ1-6	TRBV5-4	TGTGCCAGCAGCTTGGGACAGGGGAGCTCCTATAATTCACCCCTCCACTTT	CASSLGQGSSYNSPLHF
-	-	TRBJ2-5	TRBV7-6	TGTGCCAGCAGCTTAGTTGTTCGGGAGACCCAGTACTTC	CASSLVVRETQYF
-	-	TRBJ2-7	TRBV4-1	TGCGCCAGCAGCCAAGGGACATCGTACGAGCAGTACTTC	CASSQGTSYEQYF
-	-	TRBJ2-7	TRBV28	TGTGCCAGCAGTTCCCGGACTGAAAGTTACGAGCAGTACTTC	CASSSRTESYEQYF
-	-	TRBJ1-2	TRBV7-9	TGTGCCAGCAGCTTAGTCCAGGATTTCTATGGCTACACCTTC	CASSLVQDFYGYTF
-	-	TRBJ2-1	TRBV5-1	TGCGCCAGCAGCTTGGATGATAGCGGCCGTTCCTACAATGAGCAGTTCTTC	CASSLDDSGRSYNEQFF
once	-	TRBJ2-7	TRBV28	TGTGCCAGCAGTTTGCCGGGGTACGAGCAGTACTTC	CASSLPGYEQYF
-	-	TRBJ2-5	TRBV7-8	TGTGCCAGCAGCTTAGGTGACTTCCAAGAGACCCAGTACTTC	CASSLGDFQETQYF
-	-	TRBJ2-7	TRBV18	TGTGCCAGCTCAAGGTCTAGCCACGAGCAGTACTTC	CASSRSSHEQYF
few	-	TRBJ2-4	TRBV30	TGTGCCTGGAGTGTAGGGGGGGAAAACATTCAGTACTTC	CAWSVGGENIQYF
-	TRBD2	TRBJ2-2	TRBV5-1	TGCGCCAGCAGCTTGGGTATTTTGGCGGGAGAGGTCGGGGAGCTGTTTTTT	CASSLGILAGEVGELFF
few	-	TRBJ2-5	TRBV21-1	TGTGCCAGCAGCAAAGCGCTAGGGAGAGAGACCCAGTACTTC	CASSKALGRETQYF
-	-	TRBJ2-1	TRBV19	TGTGCCAGTAGTCAGGCGGGAAGCGAGCAGTTCTTC	CASSQAGSEQFF
-	TRBD1	TRBJ1-6	TRBV18	TGTGCCAGCTCGCTGACAGGGAGGTTCGATTCACCCCTCCACTTT	CASSLTGRFDSPLHF
-	-	TRBJ2-3	TRBV10-2	TGCGCCAGCAGTGAATCTGGAAAGCGGAGTCGGGATACGCAGTATTTT	CASSESGKRSRDTQYF
-	-	TRBJ2-5	TRBV5-5	TGTGCCAGCAGCTTCGGAGAGACCCAGTACTTC	CASSFGETQYF